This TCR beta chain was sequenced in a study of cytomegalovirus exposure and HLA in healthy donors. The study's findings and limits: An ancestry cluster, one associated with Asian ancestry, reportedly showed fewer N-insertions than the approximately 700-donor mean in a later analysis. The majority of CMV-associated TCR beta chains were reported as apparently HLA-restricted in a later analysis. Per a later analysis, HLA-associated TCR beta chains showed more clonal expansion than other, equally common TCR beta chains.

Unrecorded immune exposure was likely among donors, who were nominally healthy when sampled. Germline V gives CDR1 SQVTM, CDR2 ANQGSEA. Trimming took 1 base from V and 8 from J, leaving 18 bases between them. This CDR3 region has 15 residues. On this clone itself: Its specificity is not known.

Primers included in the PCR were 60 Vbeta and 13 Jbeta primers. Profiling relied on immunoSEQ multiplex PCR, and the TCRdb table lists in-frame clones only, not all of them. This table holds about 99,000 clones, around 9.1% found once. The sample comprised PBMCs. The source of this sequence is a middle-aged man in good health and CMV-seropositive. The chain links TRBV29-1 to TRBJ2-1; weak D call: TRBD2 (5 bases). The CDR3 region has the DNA TGCAGCGTTGAAGTTTCGGGAACTACAATGCATGAGCAGTTCTTC. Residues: CSVEVSGTTMHEQFF.